The text below deals with one TCR beta chain. The germline gives CDR1 LGHNT, CDR2 FRNRAP. The CDR3 sequence is 15 residues long. V lost 0 bases and J 3 bases, leaving 8 bases between the germline ends. This entry comes from a study of T cell changes during pregnancy in multiple sclerosis. TCRdb keeps only in-frame clones here, not all; method: immunoSEQ multiplex PCR. The table lists tens of thousands of clones, 85% to 95% of them singletons, with around 2.3% in the top ten. The receptor was derived from a female donor with multiple sclerosis, enrolled in a pregnancy study. Sample: peripheral blood, taken in the second trimester of pregnancy. The chain uses TRBV12-5 and TRBJ1-4; D uncertain. Here the CDR3 reads CASGLVGGPNEKLFF. The CDR3 DNA follows: TGTGCTAGTGGTTTGGTCGGAGGGCCTAATGAAAAACTGTTTTTT.